This T cell receptor beta chain was obtained from a study of Graves' ophthalmopathy and Graves' hyperthyroidism. Between the trimmed V and J ends, which lost 6 bases and 1 base, there was a span of 18 bases. The V gene's germline CDR1 is MNHNS and CDR2 SASEGT. The CDR3 contains 16 residues. In its sample, this clonotype was seen many times. Amplified TCR beta CDR3 regions were obtained using RNA transcripts as template. Following a first-round RT-PCR that used HTBI primers, a second-round multiplex PCR was carried out. TCRdb re-called the multiplex PCR reads with MiXCR, one entry per CDR3 protein. The table lists about 220,000 distinct CDR3 sequences, 20% to 25% of them singletons.

The sequence derives from a woman in her fifties or sixties with Graves' ophthalmopathy. The chain uses TRBV6-1 and TRBJ1-1; the D is unclear. Sequenced sample: peripheral blood. For the CDR3, the DNA is TGTGCCAGCAGCCGAAATTTGGGGTGGACGAACACTGAAGCTTTCTTT. Translating it yields CASSRNLGWTNTEAFF.